Listed below are T cell receptor beta chains from one sample, sequenced in a study of shared clonotypes between healthy human individuals. Some clones are missing from TCRdb's copy, which holds only in-frame ones; the method was immunoSEQ multiplex PCR. The table shows around 1.4 million clones, with about 98.5% occurring only once. Sequencing was performed on naive CD4+ T cells sorted from blood. These receptors were collected from a man aged 25-45 years in good health. CDR3s include the opening cysteine and the closing phenylalanine or tryptophan. The order of the fields is V gene, J gene, clone size, D gene, CDR3 DNA, CDR3 protein. The D gene is left open where the match is weak. Clone size is shown for a subset of rows, as once, few, many or a class of expanded clone.

V gene: TRBV28
J gene: TRBJ2-3
clone size: -
D gene: -
CDR3 DNA: TGTGCCAGCAGTTCCGGAGACGGCACAGATACGCAGTATTTT
CDR3 protein: CASSSGDGTDTQYF

V gene: TRBV7-6
J gene: TRBJ2-1
clone size: -
D gene: -
CDR3 DNA: TGTGCCAGCAGCAGAGGCACCGGGACAACTTTCAATGAGCAGTTCTTC
CDR3 protein: CASSRGTGTTFNEQFF

V gene: TRBV19
J gene: TRBJ2-2
clone size: -
D gene: TRBD1
CDR3 DNA: TGTGCCAGTAGTATACAACAGGGGGCCCTCGGGGAGCTGTTTTTT
CDR3 protein: CASSIQQGALGELFF

V gene: TRBV7-9
J gene: TRBJ2-5
clone size: -
D gene: -
CDR3 DNA: TGTGCCAGCAGCTTATCTCCGGGAGAGACCCAGTACTTC
CDR3 protein: CASSLSPGETQYF

V gene: TRBV5-4
J gene: TRBJ2-1
clone size: -
D gene: TRBD2
CDR3 DNA: TGTGCCAGCAGCTTGGCGGTTACTAGCGGGAGTGAGAGTGAGCAGTTCTTC
CDR3 protein: CASSLAVTSGSESEQFF

V gene: TRBV28
J gene: TRBJ2-4
clone size: -
D gene: TRBD2
CDR3 DNA: TGTGCCAGCAGTACGCCCACGACTAGCGGGAGGGCCGGGGCCAAAAACATTCAGTACTTC
CDR3 protein: CASSTPTTSGRAGAKNIQYF

V gene: TRBV28
J gene: TRBJ2-1
clone size: -
D gene: -
CDR3 DNA: TGTGCCAGCAGTCCCCGCCAAGTCGGAAATGAGCAGTTCTTC
CDR3 protein: CASSPRQVGNEQFF

V gene: TRBV5-1
J gene: TRBJ2-5
clone size: -
D gene: -
CDR3 DNA: TGCGCCAGCAGCTTGGGGGTAGGGTTTTGGGACCAAGAGACCCAGTACTTC
CDR3 protein: CASSLGVGFWDQETQYF

V gene: TRBV5-1
J gene: TRBJ2-7
clone size: -
D gene: TRBD1
CDR3 DNA: TGCGCCAGCAGTCCCCCGGGACAGGGATCGTTACCGGTCTACGAGCAGTACTTC
CDR3 protein: CASSPPGQGSLPVYEQYF

V gene: TRBV6-1
J gene: TRBJ1-2
clone size: -
D gene: -
CDR3 DNA: TGTGCCAGCAGCGCGAAGATGGATAACTATGGCTACACCTTC
CDR3 protein: CASSAKMDNYGYTF

V gene: TRBV5-1
J gene: TRBJ2-7
clone size: -
D gene: -
CDR3 DNA: TGCGCCAGCAGCCCGCGACAAGGTTTCTACGAGCAGTACTTC
CDR3 protein: CASSPRQGFYEQYF

V gene: TRBV11-3
J gene: TRBJ2-5
clone size: -
D gene: -
CDR3 DNA: TGTGCCAGCAGCCCAGGGTTCGGAGAGACCCAGTACTTC
CDR3 protein: CASSPGFGETQYF

V gene: TRBV19
J gene: TRBJ2-7
clone size: once
D gene: TRBD2
CDR3 DNA: TGTGCCAGTAGTATAGGAGTAGCGGGATCGGCCTACGAGCAGTACTTC
CDR3 protein: CASSIGVAGSAYEQYF

V gene: TRBV5-1
J gene: TRBJ2-7
clone size: -
D gene: TRBD2
CDR3 DNA: TGCGCCAGCAGCCCAGCATGGGACTATACCTACGAGCAGTACTTC
CDR3 protein: CASSPAWDYTYEQYF

V gene: TRBV6-4
J gene: TRBJ2-1
clone size: -
D gene: TRBD2
CDR3 DNA: TGTGCCAGCAGTGACTCGGAAACGGGAGGGCTCTACAATGAGCAGTTCTTC
CDR3 protein: CASSDSETGGLYNEQFF

V gene: TRBV10-3
J gene: TRBJ1-5
clone size: -
D gene: -
CDR3 DNA: TGTGCCATCAGTGAGTCCCAGAGTGATCAGCCCCAGCATTTT
CDR3 protein: CAISESQSDQPQHF

V gene: TRBV29-1
J gene: TRBJ1-2
clone size: -
D gene: -
CDR3 DNA: TGCAGCGTCGACCTCTCGCTTGGCTACACCTTC
CDR3 protein: CSVDLSLGYTF

V gene: TRBV29-1
J gene: TRBJ1-1
clone size: -
D gene: TRBD1
CDR3 DNA: TGCAGCGTTTTCCATTGGACAGGGGACACTGAAGCTTTCTTT
CDR3 protein: CSVFHWTGDTEAFF

V gene: TRBV7-7
J gene: TRBJ2-3
clone size: -
D gene: TRBD2
CDR3 DNA: TGTGCTAGCAGCTTAGCGAGGACTAGCGGGCCCTCCGTGGAGCACGAGTATTTT
CDR3 protein: CASSLARTSGPSVEHEYF

V gene: TRBV28
J gene: TRBJ1-4
clone size: -
D gene: -
CDR3 DNA: TGTGCCAGCAGTTTAAGATTCGGGGGCCAGGAGGAGGAAAAACTGTTTTTT
CDR3 protein: CASSLRFGGQEEEKLFF

V gene: TRBV5-1
J gene: TRBJ2-1
clone size: -
D gene: -
CDR3 DNA: TGCGCCAGCAGCTTGTTAGCACGACCAGCCGAGGGTGGTGAGCAGTTCTTC
CDR3 protein: CASSLLARPAEGGEQFF

V gene: TRBV28
J gene: TRBJ2-1
clone size: -
D gene: -
CDR3 DNA: TGTGCCAGCAGGGCTTACAATGAGCAGTTCTTC
CDR3 protein: CASRAYNEQFF

V gene: TRBV18
J gene: TRBJ1-3
clone size: once
D gene: TRBD1
CDR3 DNA: TGTGCCAGCTCACCGATCACGCAGGGGGCGGTTGGAAACACCATATATTTT
CDR3 protein: CASSPITQGAVGNTIYF

V gene: TRBV6-5
J gene: TRBJ1-2
clone size: -
D gene: TRBD1
CDR3 DNA: TGTGCCAGCAGTTACTTGGGACAGGGGGGGTATGGCTACACCTTC
CDR3 protein: CASSYLGQGGYGYTF

V gene: TRBV5-1
J gene: TRBJ2-7
clone size: -
D gene: TRBD2
CDR3 DNA: TGCGCCAGCAGCGAGACTAGCTCGACCTACGAGCAGTACTTC
CDR3 protein: CASSETSSTYEQYF

V gene: TRBV4-2
J gene: TRBJ2-2
clone size: once
D gene: -
CDR3 DNA: TGTGCCAGCAGCCAAGAAGCGACATTCGGGGAGCTGTTTTTT
CDR3 protein: CASSQEATFGELFF

V gene: TRBV5-1
J gene: TRBJ1-5
clone size: -
D gene: -
CDR3 DNA: TGCGCCAGCAGCTTGGGGGTTGAGCAGCCCCAGCATTTT
CDR3 protein: CASSLGVEQPQHF

V gene: TRBV19
J gene: TRBJ2-5
clone size: -
D gene: -
CDR3 DNA: TGTGCCAGTAGTAGATACCAAGAGACCCAGTACTTC
CDR3 protein: CASSRYQETQYF

V gene: TRBV6-1
J gene: TRBJ2-7
clone size: -
D gene: TRBD2
CDR3 DNA: TGTGCCAGCAGTCGTGAAGCGGGACTAAGCGAGCAGTACTTC
CDR3 protein: CASSREAGLSEQYF

V gene: TRBV27
J gene: TRBJ2-1
clone size: -
D gene: TRBD2
CDR3 DNA: TGTGCCAGCAGGACTAGCGGGTACAATGAGCAGTTCTTC
CDR3 protein: CASRTSGYNEQFF

V gene: TRBV7-9
J gene: TRBJ1-4
clone size: -
D gene: -
CDR3 DNA: TGTGCCAGCAGCTTTAGAGCAACTAATGAAAAACTGTTTTTT
CDR3 protein: CASSFRATNEKLFF

V gene: TRBV5-4
J gene: TRBJ1-5
clone size: -
D gene: -
CDR3 DNA: TGTGCCAGCAGCTGGGGGGGGAATCAGCCCCAGCATTTT
CDR3 protein: CASSWGGNQPQHF

V gene: TRBV5-4
J gene: TRBJ2-7
clone size: -
D gene: TRBD1
CDR3 DNA: TGTGCCAGCAGCCCCTCGAGGGGGCGGGAGCAGTACTTC
CDR3 protein: CASSPSRGREQYF

V gene: TRBV25-1
J gene: TRBJ2-1
clone size: -
D gene: TRBD2
CDR3 DNA: TGTGCCAGCAGTGAACCGCTCCTGACTAGCGGGACCCTCAATGAGCAGTTCTTC
CDR3 protein: CASSEPLLTSGTLNEQFF

V gene: TRBV5-4
J gene: TRBJ2-7
clone size: -
D gene: TRBD2
CDR3 DNA: TGTGCCAGCAGCTCAGGACTAGCGGGGCTTTCATCTTACGAGCAGTACTTC
CDR3 protein: CASSSGLAGLSSYEQYF